A single sample is the source of the 27 T cell receptor beta chains below, sequenced in a study of blood T cell repertoires in COVID-19. Libraries were prepared by immunoSEQ multiplex PCR; TCRdb keeps only in-frame clonotypes and omits some of them. The table has about 190,000 clones, 70% to 85% seen once; the top ten hold 12%. Material for sequencing was peripheral blood. The origin of the receptors is a woman in her 50s with acute or convalescent COVID-19.

The chain joins TRBV19 to TRBJ1-1, with 7 bases identical to TRBD1. This CDR3 spans 14 amino acids. Trimming cost V 5 bases and J 12 bases; bases outside gene matches: 15. Germline CDR1 and CDR2: LNHDA and SQIVND (reference sequence). The CDR3 reads CASSSIGTVAWPFF. The CDR3 DNA follows: TGTGCCAGTAGTTCCATCGGGACAGTGGCCTGGCCTTTCTTT.

J is TRBJ1-2 and V is TRBV7-2; 9 bases match TRBD1. Germline CDR1 and CDR2: SGHTA and FQGNSA. The CDR3 loop spans 14 amino acids. Trimming cost V 5 bases and J 6 bases; bases outside gene matches: 7. CDR3 residues: CASSQFTGGDGYTF. For the CDR3, the DNA is TGTGCCAGCAGCCAATTCACAGGGGGCGATGGCTACACCTTC. Drawing the rest from reference TRBV7-2 and TRBJ1-2, the complete variable domain is GAGVSQSPSNKVTEKGKDVELRCDPISGHTALYWYRQSLGQGLEFLIYFQGNSAPDKSGLPSDRFSAERTGGSVSTLTIQRTQQEDSAVYLCASSQFTGGDGYTFGSGTRLTVV.

The chain employs TRBV2 and TRBJ1-2, with D perhaps TRBD1 (5 bases). This CDR3 is built from 13 residues. Trimming pared 6 bases from V and 6 bases from J, leaving 14 bases between. Germline V gene data show CDR1 as SNHLY and CDR2 as FYNNEI. CDR3 region: CASRGGGVDGYTF. DNA for the CDR3: TGTGCCAGCAGGGGGGGTGGAGTGGATGGCTACACCTTC.

The CDR3 is CAISDMGGDEQYF. In nucleotides, the CDR3 is TGTGCCATCAGTGATATGGGAGGTGATGAGCAGTACTTC. The V gene is TRBV10-3, the J gene TRBJ2-7, with D possibly TRBD2 on 6 matching bases. The CDR3 spans 13 residues. Trimming removed 3 bases at V and 7 bases at J, with 13 bases between. The V gene's germline CDR1 is ENHRY and CDR2 SYGVKD.

CDR3 sequence (DNA): TGTGCCAGCAGTCCCGGAGGAGGGGGCGGTGGCAATCAGCCCCAGCATTTT. This sequence encodes CASSPGGGGGGNQPQHF. This chain joins TRBV28 and TRBJ1-5; 7 bases are shared with TRBD1. CDR1 MDHEN and CDR2 SYDVKM come from the germline V gene. V shed 5 bases and J 2 bases; nucleotides not matched to a gene: 12. This CDR3 has 17 amino acids.

J is TRBJ2-1 and V is TRBV30; 11 bases are shared with TRBD2. The CDR3 sequence is 16 residues long. CDR1 and CDR2 (germline): GTSNPN, SVGIG (reference sequence). The ends lost 1 base at V and 15 bases at J; junction bases unmatched: 17. CDR3 in amino acids: CAWSDRGLAGNEGRFF. The CDR3 DNA sequence: TGTGCCTGGAGTGATCGTGGACTAGCGGGTAATGAGGGGAGGTTCTTC.

J is TRBJ2-7 and V is TRBV11-2; D perhaps matches TRBD1 (6 bases). CDR1 is SGHAT, CDR2 FQNNGV, per germline. The CDR3 runs 15 residues. V dropped 1 base and J dropped 4 bases, with 14 bases sitting between them. The CDR3 reads CASSLAVTGLYEQYF. The CDR3, as DNA: TGTGCCAGCAGCTTAGCGGTAACAGGGTTATACGAGCAGTACTTC.

V gene TRBV24-1 combines with J gene TRBJ1-2; no clear D. CDR1 and CDR2 from the germline V gene are KGHDR and SFDVKD. Trimming shortened V by 3 bases and J by 8 bases, and 18 bases separated the two germline ends. The CDR3 covers 15 residues. The CDR3 loop reads CATSDPRDMYGGYTF. In DNA form, the CDR3 reads TGTGCCACCAGTGATCCCCGGGATATGTATGGGGGCTACACCTTC.

The genes are TRBV2 and TRBJ1-6; D is uncertain. Germline lookup yields CDR1 SNHLY and CDR2 FYNNEI. The CDR3 spans 15 residues. Trimming took 1 base from V and 7 from J, leaving 11 bases between them. DNA for the CDR3: TGTGCCAGCAGTGAAGGAGGCGGGTTCAATTCACCCCTCCACTTT. It is translated as CASSEGGGFNSPLHF.

This clone has a single count. The V and J genes are TRBV27 and TRBJ2-2; D may be TRBD1 (6 bases). The CDR3 loop spans 15 amino acids. Trimming stripped 6 bases from V and 4 bases from J, with 15 bases between. Germline V CDR1 and CDR2: MNHEY, SMNVEV (reference sequence). This CDR3 reads CASSIRTVSTGELFF. The DNA of the CDR3 is TGTGCCAGCAGCATTCGGACAGTGAGCACCGGGGAGCTGTTTTTT.

The chain couples TRBV24-1 to TRBJ2-1, with 7 bases that match TRBD2. With V trimmed by 12 bases and J by 1 base, 11 bases remained unmatched. The CDR3 consists of 15 residues. Per the germline V gene, CDR1 is KGHDR and CDR2 is SFDVKD. The CDR3 coding sequence is TGTGCCGCCTCGACACGAGCGGGGTCCTACAATGAGCAGTTCTTC. Translating gives CAASTRAGSYNEQFF.

The rearrangement uses TRBV2 and TRBJ2-7; D is unresolved. Germline CDR1 is SNHLY and CDR2 is FYNNEI. Between the trimmed V and J ends, which lost 6 bases and 6 bases, there was a span of 18 bases. This CDR3 is 14 amino acids long. This CDR3 reads CASRALRPLGEQYF. Here the CDR3 DNA reads TGTGCCAGCAGGGCACTAAGGCCCTTAGGCGAGCAGTACTTC.

This chain joins TRBV18 and TRBJ2-7; the match to TRBD1 covers 9 bases. Germline assignment: CDR1 KGHSH and CDR2 LQKENI. CDR3 size: 15 residues. Trimming at V came to 4 bases and at J to 7 bases, leaving 11 bases not matched to a gene. The CDR3 DNA sequence: TGTGCCAGCTCACGTACAGGGGGCGAAGTAAATGAGCAGTACTTC. Translating it yields CASSRTGGEVNEQYF.

The V and J genes are TRBV6-2 or TRBV6-3 and TRBJ2-2; 7 nucleotides line up with TRBD2. In germline, CDR1 is MNHEY, CDR2 SVGEGT. The CDR3 is made up of 16 amino acids. Trimming cost V 1 base and J 0 bases; bases outside gene matches: 2. Written as DNA, the CDR3 is TGTGCCAGCAGTTACTGGGGGGGTACGAACACCGGGGAGCTGTTTTTT. Protein: CASSYWGGTNTGELFF.

The rearrangement joins TRBV2 to TRBJ2-1; possibly TRBD2 for D (5 bases). Germline V gene sequence: CDR1 SNHLY, CDR2 FYNNEI. Deletions cut 6 bases from V and 7 bases from J, with 10 bases between. This CDR3 has 12 residues. CDR3 sequence: CASSPRRNEQFF. The CDR3 DNA sequence: TGTGCCAGCAGCCCCAGGAGGAATGAGCAGTTCTTC.

This clone was picked up a small number of times. The chain is built from TRBV14 and TRBJ2-1; 12 bases are shared with TRBD2. The germline gives CDR1 SGHDN, CDR2 FVKESK. V lost 0 bases, J lost 0 bases, and 9 bases stayed unmatched. The CDR3 is 20 residues long. The CDR3 is CASSQERASGGVSSYNEQFF. In DNA, the CDR3 is TGTGCCAGCAGCCAAGAACGAGCTAGCGGGGGGGTGAGCTCCTACAATGAGCAGTTCTTC. Looking up the rest from reference TRBV14 and TRBJ2-1 gives the full variable domain: EAGVTQFPSHSVIEKGQTVTLRCDPISGHDNLYWYRRVMGKEIKFLLHFVKESKQDESGMPNNRFLAERTGGTYSTLKVQPAELEDSGVYFCASSQERASGGVSSYNEQFFGPGTRLTVL.

The chain joins TRBV5-4 to TRBJ2-1; 9 bases align to TRBD1. The J segment lost 6 bases and the V segment lost 2 bases, leaving 6 bases of the junction unmatched. The CDR3 runs to 15 residues. Germline assignment: CDR1 SGHNT and CDR2 YYREEE (reference sequence). CDR3 in DNA: TGTGCCAGCAGCTTTCGACAGGGGGGTGGCAATGAGCAGTTCTTC. The encoded protein is CASSFRQGGGNEQFF.

The V gene is TRBV30, the J gene TRBJ1-3, with 7 nucleotides matching TRBD1. The CDR3 length is 13 residues. Germline trimming cut 3 bases from V and 3 bases from J; bases unmatched to any gene: 2. Per the germline V gene, CDR1 is GTSNPN and CDR2 is SVGIG (reference sequence). As DNA, the CDR3 is TGTGCCTGGAGGACAGGGTATGGAAACACCATATATTTT. The encoded protein is CAWRTGYGNTIYF.

This chain uses TRBV19 with TRBJ2-7, with 8 bases fitting TRBD1. Germline values: CDR1 LNHDA, CDR2 SQIVND (reference sequence). V lost 5 bases and J lost 2; bases outside the gene matches: 5. The CDR3 is 14 amino acids. The CDR3 sequence: CASSLTGATYEQYF. The CDR3 DNA is TGTGCCAGTAGTTTGACAGGGGCAACCTACGAGCAGTACTTC.

This chain links TRBV14 with TRBJ1-3; D remains unclear. Germline lookup yields CDR1 SGHDN and CDR2 FVKESK. There are 16 residues in the CDR3. Trimming pared 1 base from V and 0 bases from J, leaving 10 bases between. In DNA form, the CDR3 reads TGTGCCAGCAGCCAAGTGGCCCTCTTCTCTGGAAACACCATATATTTT. The encoded protein is CASSQVALFSGNTIYF.

The chain links TRBV30 to TRBJ2-2; D is unclear. The V end was cut by 1 base, the J end by 1 base, with 4 bases between. This CDR3 has 13 amino acids. CDR1 and CDR2 (germline): GTSNPN, SVGIG (reference sequence). CDR3 sequence: CAWSGQNTGELFF. CDR3 DNA: TGTGCCTGGAGTGGACAGAACACCGGGGAGCTGTTTTTT.

J is TRBJ2-2 and V is TRBV10-1; no clear D gene. The germline CDR1 and CDR2 sequences are WNHNN and SYGVQD (reference sequence). Trimming cost V 4 bases and J 1 base, with 7 bases left between them. The CDR3 loop spans 14 amino acids. This CDR3 reads CASSGTENTGELFF. The CDR3 DNA is TGCGCCAGCAGTGGAACAGAGAACACCGGGGAGCTGTTTTTT.

This chain's CDR3 is CASSINYNERGPNTGELFF. The CDR3, as DNA: TGTGCCAGTAGTATCAATTACAACGAGCGGGGTCCGAACACCGGGGAGCTGTTTTTT. This chain uses TRBV19 with TRBJ2-2; 7 bases match TRBD2. Germline CDR1 and CDR2: LNHDA and SQIVND (reference sequence). Trimming removed 3 bases from V and 0 bases from J; junction bases left unmatched: 13. This CDR3 region has 19 residues. Filled out from reference TRBV19 and TRBJ2-2, the complete variable domain reads DGGITQSPKYLFRKEGQNVTLSCEQNLNHDAMYWYRQDPGQGLRLIYYSQIVNDFQKGDIAEGYSVSREKKESFPLTVTSAQKNPTAFYLCASSINYNERGPNTGELFFGEGSRLTVL.

The chain uses TRBV7-8 and TRBJ1-5; weak D call: TRBD1 (6 bases). The CDR3 has 17 residues. Germline V gene data show CDR1 as SGHVS and CDR2 as FQNEAQ. Trimming stripped 5 bases from V and 0 bases from J, with 17 bases between. The CDR3 nucleotides read TGTGCCAGCAGCCCACAAGGGGGGGAGTATAGCAATCAGCCCCAGCATTTT. It codes for CASSPQGGEYSNQPQHF.

In its sample, this clone was seen once. The V call is TRBV7-2, the J call TRBJ2-7; 9 bases are a match to TRBD1. The CDR3 contains 15 residues. V was pared by 1 base and J by 4 bases, with 5 bases of the junction left unmatched. In germline, CDR1 is SGHTA, CDR2 FQGNSA. CDR3 amino acids: CASSLGQGVRYEQYF. CDR3 DNA: TGTGCCAGCAGCTTAGGACAGGGGGTAAGGTACGAGCAGTACTTC.

The V gene is TRBV5-1, the J gene TRBJ2-1, with 11 positions matching TRBD2. The CDR3 length is 16 residues. Germline V gives CDR1 SGHRS, CDR2 YFSETQ. The ends lost 4 bases at V and 9 bases at J; junction bases unmatched: 12. The CDR3 protein is CASSPDVGLAGGEQFF. The DNA for the CDR3 is TGCGCCAGCAGCCCGGACGTCGGACTAGCGGGCGGTGAGCAGTTCTTC.

V gene TRBV19 combines with J gene TRBJ1-2; D might be TRBD1 (5 bases). The CDR3 is made up of 15 amino acids. Between the trimmed V and J ends, which lost 0 bases and 4 bases, there was a span of 12 bases. Germline CDR1 and CDR2: LNHDA and SQIVND (reference sequence). The CDR3 reads CASSIEGLNSYGYTF. CDR3 bases: TGTGCCAGTAGTATAGAGGGACTTAACTCCTATGGCTACACCTTC. The full variable domain, its missing parts supplied by reference TRBV19 and TRBJ1-2, is DGGITQSPKYLFRKEGQNVTLSCEQNLNHDAMYWYRQDPGQGLRLIYYSQIVNDFQKGDIAEGYSVSREKKESFPLTVTSAQKNPTAFYLCASSIEGLNSYGYTFGSGTRLTVV.